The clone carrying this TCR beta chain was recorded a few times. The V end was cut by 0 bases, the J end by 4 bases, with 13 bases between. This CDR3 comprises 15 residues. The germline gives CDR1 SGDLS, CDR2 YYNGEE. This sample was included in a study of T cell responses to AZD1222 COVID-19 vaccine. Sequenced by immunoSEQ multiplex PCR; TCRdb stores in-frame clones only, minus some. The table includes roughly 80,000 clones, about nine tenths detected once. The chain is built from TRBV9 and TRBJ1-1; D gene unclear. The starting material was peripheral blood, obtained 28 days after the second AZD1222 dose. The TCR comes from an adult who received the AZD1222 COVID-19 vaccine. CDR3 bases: TGTGCCAGCAGCGTAGGGATTCTTGCGGGCACTGAAGCTTTCTTT. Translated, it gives CASSVGILAGTEAFF. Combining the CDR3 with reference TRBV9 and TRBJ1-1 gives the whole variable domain DSGVTQTPKHLITATGQRVTLRCSPRSGDLSVYWYQQSLDQGLQFLIQYYNGEERAKGNILERFSAQQFPDLHSELNLSSLELGDSALYFCASSVGILAGTEAFFGQGTRLTVV.